This T cell receptor beta chain was observed in a study of spatial heterogeneity in lung cancer (dated by TCRdb to the late 2010s). Regarding the study in general: Beta-chain transcripts were consistently detected in greater numbers than alpha-chain transcripts, which likely reflected higher beta-chain transcript abundance. A strong correlation was found between TCR transcript counts in tumor regions and a T cell transcriptional module score from matched bulk RNA-seq. In the raw uncorrected reads, each unique combination of TCR and UMI appeared more than ten times on average. The study quantitatively compared TCR alpha and beta repertoires across multiple tumor regions, matched nontumor lung and blood in non-small cell lung cancer. TCR repertoire features were related to nonsynonymous mutation counts determined by whole-exome sequencing of tumor tissue. Both alpha and beta chains were TCR-sequenced in 200 to 250 tumor regions, roughly 70 matched nontumor lung samples and around 54 PBMC samples obtained at surgery.

Libraries were constructed by 5' RACE. Reads for this sample came from a NextSeq 500. The TCR library protocol attached a unique molecular identifier to each TCR cDNA molecule to allow correction of PCR and sequencing errors. The original pipeline was this. TCR identification, UMI-based error correction and CDR3 extraction were all carried out with Decombinator tools. TCRs above a frequency of 2 per 1,000, corresponding to the top 1% of the tumor frequency distribution, were defined as expanded. Expanded tumor TCRs statistically deemed absent (corrected P<0.05) from at least one tumor region were classed as regional, and all other expanded tumor TCRs were classed as ubiquitous. Each repertoire was subsampled 100 times to 5,000 TCRs, after which Renyi diversity was computed with the R vegan package. CDR3 similarity networks were built from amino acid triplet string-kernel similarity, with CDR3s being connected when pairwise similarity was above 0.82. Using fastp at Q25 and MiXCR, TCRdb reprocessed the public reads and kept productive beta chains. Every entry covers one CDR3 protein and lists the most common genes and DNA from its rows. Clone size and V and J calls follow TCRdb, not the original study. In all, the sample holds 6,000 to 9,500 distinct CDR3 sequences, and approximately 8% of those were seen once. The ten largest clones capture roughly 4.6% of the sample.

V loses 0 bases of germline sequence and J loses 5 bases, and the interval between the two ends is 18 bases. According to the germline V gene (reference sequence), CDR1 reads DFQATT and CDR2 reads SNEGSKA. Inclusive of the bounding cysteine and phenylalanine, the CDR3 is 16 residues long. Only the CDR3 region is kept as DNA, spanning 48 bases read in frame from base 1. Reading the label with the study, this specimen's time point is: sample taken at primary tumor resection. Samples were obtained from about 75 patients with early-stage, untreated non-small cell lung cancer from the lung TRACERx cohort. TCR sequencing used whole RNA extracted from tumor and nontumor lung tissue, or from cryopreserved PBMC samples, without cell sorting. Patients were selected for TCR sequencing only if sufficient RNA was available from at least two tumor regions. A lung pathologist reviewed the tumor and adjacent nontumor lung specimens before the specimens were selected.

This clonotype is characterized as medium-sized (0.01 to 0.1%). Its antigen is currently not known. The sample holds no much larger clone one base away, and base qualities are not on file. Paper-wide results and their limitations: A correlation was observed between the number of expanded intratumoral alpha and beta TCRs and the tumor nonsynonymous mutation count. Counts of ubiquitous and regional expanded TCRs correlated with counts of ubiquitous and regional nonsynonymous mutations, respectively. TCR-seq coverage of tumor T cells was estimated at only approximately 7% for alpha chains and around 13% for beta chains. Confirming at a functional level the hypothesis that regional TCRs recognize regional mutations was considered to require additional single-cell paired TCR alpha and beta sequencing.

This sequence originates from a male donor with early-stage non-small cell lung cancer. The rearranged chain carries TRBV20-1 and TRBJ2-3; the D gene is unclear. The sequences come from lung tumor tissue, collected at surgery. This receptor carries the CDR3 CSARDPTRGRVDTQYF. The nucleotide sequence is given as TGCAGTGCTAGAGACCCCACCCGCGGACGGGTAGATACGCAGTATTTT.